A single sample gave rise to the 30 T cell receptor beta chains below, sequenced in a study of cytomegalovirus exposure and HLA in healthy donors. In the PCR, 60 Vbeta and 13 Jbeta primers were used. Profiling relied on immunoSEQ multiplex PCR, and the TCRdb table lists in-frame clones only, not all of them. The table lists 100,000 to 150,000 clones, 60% to 80% of them singletons. The sequenced material came from PBMCs. The receptors were gathered from a man aged 45-60 years in good health and CMV-seropositive.

The CDR3 here is CASSVTGGGKEPQHF. Here the CDR3 DNA reads TGTGCCAGCAGCGTGACAGGGGGCGGGAAGGAGCCCCAGCATTTT. The rearrangement uses TRBV2 and TRBJ1-5, with TRBD1 matching over 10 bases. Germline V gene data show CDR1 as SNHLY and CDR2 as FYNNEI. The CDR3 loop spans 15 amino acids. After removal of 6 bases from V and 8 bases from J, the junction contained 10 bases not matched to a gene.

This clone has a handful of counts. This chain joins TRBV2 and TRBJ2-6; no firm D call. V gave up 7 bases and J gave up 0 bases, with 7 bases separating them. The CDR3 runs to 14 residues. In germline, CDR1 is SNHLY, CDR2 FYNNEI. The CDR3 bases are TGTGCCAGCAACGCTATCTCTGGGGCCAACGTCCTGACTTTC. It encodes CASNAISGANVLTF. Drawing the rest from reference TRBV2 and TRBJ2-6, the complete variable domain is EPEVTQTPSHQVTQMGQEVILRCVPISNHLYFYWYRQILGQKVEFLVSFYNNEISEKSEIFDDQFSVERPDGSNFTLKIRSTKLEDSAMYFCASNAISGANVLTFGAGSRLTVL.

The chain recombines TRBV12-5 with TRBJ1-5; D is perhaps TRBD1 (5 bases). The germline CDR1 and CDR2 sequences are LGHNT and FRNRAP. The V and J ends lost 1 base and 3 bases respectively, with 10 bases between them. This CDR3 has 15 amino acids. The CDR3 here is CASGLGDSLNQPQHF. Written as DNA, the CDR3 is TGTGCTAGTGGTTTGGGAGACAGCCTCAATCAGCCCCAGCATTTT.

The chain uses TRBV7-2 and TRBJ2-1; D is ambiguous. V was cut by 3 bases and J by 1 base, with 13 bases left in between. The V gene's germline CDR1 is SGHTA and CDR2 FQGNSA. The CDR3 covers 16 residues. In DNA form, the CDR3 reads TGTGCCAGCAGCTTGGGCGTCCGGCCTTCCTACAATGAGCAGTTCTTC. Its translation is CASSLGVRPSYNEQFF.

V is TRBV6-6 and J is TRBJ2-3; D is unclear. Trimming cost V 4 bases and J 1 base, with 15 bases left between them. Germline CDR1 MNHNY, CDR2 SVGAGI (reference sequence). The CDR3 sequence is 16 residues long. The CDR3 region is CASSSNSLSRTDTQYF. The CDR3 DNA follows: TGTGCCAGCAGTTCCAACAGCCTTTCCCGCACAGATACGCAGTATTTT.

The V call is TRBV27, the J call TRBJ1-1, with 10 bases aligning to TRBD1. From germline, CDR1 is MNHEY and CDR2 SMNVEV (reference sequence). The CDR3 length is 15 residues. V lost 5 bases, J lost 0 bases, and 3 bases stayed unmatched. The CDR3 spells CASSGTGAMNTEAFF. The DNA for the CDR3 is TGTGCCAGCAGTGGGACAGGGGCTATGAACACTGAAGCTTTCTTT.

This clone was seen just once. The chain links TRBV10-3 to TRBJ2-2; unclear D gene. Trimming pared 0 bases from V and 0 bases from J, leaving 8 bases between. Germline CDR1 ENHRY, CDR2 SYGVKD. This CDR3 spans 16 amino acids. The DNA for the CDR3 is TGTGCCATCAGTGAGTCGGGCATAACGAACACCGGGGAGCTGTTTTTT. It is translated as CAISESGITNTGELFF.

This clone was found a few times. This chain connects TRBV10-1 to TRBJ2-1; 9 bases are shared with TRBD2. The junction had 15 bases not matched to a gene; V was cut back by 4 bases and J by 5 bases. The CDR3 consists of 18 residues. Looked up from germline, CDR1 is WNHNN and CDR2 is SYGVQD (reference sequence). The CDR3 nucleotides read TGCGCCAGCAGTGTTTTGGGAGTAGCGGGAGAGGCAAACAATGAGCAGTTCTTC. It yields the protein CASSVLGVAGEANNEQFF.

This clone has a handful of counts. The chain is built from TRBV29-1 and TRBJ2-1; 11 bases line up with TRBD2. Germline loops: CDR1 SQVTM, CDR2 ANQGSEA. V shed 7 bases, J shed 2 bases, and the junction held 1 base outside the gene matches. The CDR3 runs to 13 residues. The CDR3 sequence is CSATSGTYNEQFF. In DNA form, the CDR3 reads TGCAGCGCGACTAGCGGGACCTACAATGAGCAGTTCTTC.

The chain has TRBV2 and TRBJ2-7; 9 positions match TRBD2. The CDR3 consists of 14 residues. Germline values: CDR1 SNHLY, CDR2 FYNNEI. The V and J ends lost 8 bases and 1 base, in that order; junction bases with no gene match: 6. The CDR3 region has the DNA TGTGCCAGCGTTGGTAGCGGGGGATCCTACGAGCAGTACTTC. Encoded protein: CASVGSGGSYEQYF.

The chain uses TRBV5-6 and TRBJ2-3, with 8 nucleotides matching TRBD2. Germline trimming cut 4 bases from V and 2 bases from J; bases unmatched to any gene: 9. The germline gives CDR1 SGHDT, CDR2 YYEEEE. The CDR3 is made up of 16 amino acids. The CDR3 nucleotides are TGTGCCAGCAGCCCCCCCCAGCGGGGGTACACAGATACGCAGTATTTT. Encoded protein: CASSPPQRGYTDTQYF. Combining the CDR3 with reference TRBV5-6 and TRBJ2-3 gives the whole variable domain DAGVTQSPTHLIKTRGQQVTLRCSPKSGHDTVSWYQQALGQGPQFIFQYYEEEERQRGNFPDRFSGHQFPNYSSELNVNALLLGDSALYLCASSPPQRGYTDTQYFGPGTRLTVL.

The chain combines TRBV7-9 with TRBJ1-1; 7 nucleotides align to TRBD1. Germline assignment: CDR1 SEHNR and CDR2 FQNEAQ (reference sequence). CDR3 length equals 14 residues. The trim removed 3 bases at V and 5 bases at J, leaving 6 bases unmatched. The chain's CDR3 is CASSLALTGTEAFF. In DNA form, the CDR3 reads TGTGCCAGCAGCTTGGCCCTGACAGGGACTGAAGCTTTCTTT.

J is TRBJ1-1 and V is TRBV9, with 10 bases fitting TRBD1. The CDR3 runs to 13 residues. Trimming removed 3 bases from V and 7 bases from J; junction bases left unmatched: 3. Germline values: CDR1 SGDLS, CDR2 YYNGEE. The CDR3 coding sequence is TGTGCCAGCAGCGGACAGGGGGCCTATGAAGCTTTCTTT. Encoded protein: CASSGQGAYEAFF.

J is TRBJ1-5 and V is TRBV5-5; possibly TRBD1 for D (6 bases). CDR1 is SGHKS and CDR2 is YYEKEE in the germline V gene (reference sequence). The CDR3 loop spans 17 amino acids. V lost 0 bases to trimming and J lost 3 bases, with 16 bases between them. The CDR3 sequence: CASSLGLRGFSNQPQHF. CDR3 nucleotides: TGTGCCAGCAGCTTGGGTCTCAGGGGTTTCTCCAATCAGCCCCAGCATTTT.

V and J are TRBV6-5 and TRBJ1-2, with 9 bases matching TRBD1. The germline V gene has CDR1 MNHEY and CDR2 SVGAGI. V was pared by 7 bases and J by 2 bases, with 5 bases of the junction left unmatched. This CDR3 region has 14 residues. The CDR3 reads CASTPGTGNYGYTF. DNA for the CDR3: TGTGCCAGCACTCCTGGGACAGGGAACTATGGCTACACCTTC.

This clone showed up just a few times. The chain has TRBV2 and TRBJ1-2; 7 bases agree with TRBD1. This CDR3 has 14 residues. Germline V lookup: CDR1 SNHLY, CDR2 FYNNEI. Trimming took 3 bases from V and 4 from J; bases not matched to a gene: 5. The CDR3 nucleotides are TGTGCCAGCAGTGAGCAGGGACAGACCTATGGCTACACCTTC. It encodes CASSEQGQTYGYTF.

This clone has more than one count but fewer than ten. The chain uses TRBV7-9 and TRBJ2-5; D is unclear. CDR3 length: 11 residues. Between the trimmed V and J ends, which lost 4 bases and 2 bases, there was a span of 2 bases. Looked up from germline, CDR1 is SEHNR and CDR2 is FQNEAQ (reference sequence). CDR3 DNA: TGTGCCAGCAGCTCACAAGAGACCCAGTACTTC. Its protein product is CASSSQETQYF. The variable domain in full, with the rest retrieved from reference TRBV7-9 and TRBJ2-5, is DTGVSQNPRHKITKRGQNVTFRCDPISEHNRLYWYRQTLGQGPEFLTYFQNEAQLEKSRLLSDRFSAERPKGSFSTLEIQRTEQGDSAMYLCASSSQETQYFGPGTRLLVL.

CDR3 region: CASSSSGTSGYEQYF. The CDR3 nucleotides are TGTGCCAGCAGTTCTTCCGGGACTAGCGGCTACGAGCAGTACTTC. This chain connects TRBV11-1 to TRBJ2-7; 11 nucleotides line up with TRBD2. The CDR3 extends over 15 amino acids. After removal of 6 bases from V and 3 bases from J, the junction contained 7 bases not matched to a gene. Germline CDR1 is SGHAT and CDR2 is FQDESV (reference sequence). Based on the CDR3 plus reference TRBV11-1 and TRBJ2-7, the full variable domain is EAEVAQSPRYKITEKSQAVAFWCDPISGHATLYWYRQILGQGPELLVQFQDESVVDDSQLPKDRFSAERLKGVDSTLKIQPAELGDSAMYLCASSSSGTSGYEQYFGPGTRLTVT.

V and J are TRBV6-6 and TRBJ2-3, with 7 positions matching TRBD1. Germline-derived CDR1 and CDR2 are MNHNY and SVGAGI (reference sequence). V was pared by 5 bases and J by 4 bases, with 9 bases of the junction left unmatched. The CDR3 is 15 residues long. CDR3 protein: CASSDVTGSADTQYF. The CDR3 DNA follows: TGTGCCAGCAGTGATGTGACAGGGTCGGCAGATACGCAGTATTTT.

The chain carries TRBV7-9 and TRBJ1-1; no definite D call. V was cut by 5 bases and J by 3 bases, with 13 bases left in between. Germline lookup yields CDR1 SEHNR and CDR2 FQNEAQ (reference sequence). This CDR3 region has 14 residues. CDR3 residues: CASSPIGGDTEAFF. As DNA, the CDR3 is TGTGCCAGCAGCCCTATCGGCGGGGACACTGAAGCTTTCTTT. Looking up the rest from reference TRBV7-9 and TRBJ1-1 gives the full variable domain: DTGVSQNPRHKITKRGQNVTFRCDPISEHNRLYWYRQTLGQGPEFLTYFQNEAQLEKSRLLSDRFSAERPKGSFSTLEIQRTEQGDSAMYLCASSPIGGDTEAFFGQGTRLTVV.

This clone turned up a few times. The CDR3 DNA reads TGTGCCACCTCCGTCCGGGACAATCGTGGCTACACCTTC. It specifies CATSVRDNRGYTF. The rearrangement links TRBV6-1 to TRBJ1-2, with D maybe TRBD1 (6 bases). V was clipped by 10 bases and J by 7 bases, with 19 bases between them. Germline CDR1 and CDR2: MNHNS and SASEGT. The CDR3 consists of 13 residues.

The chain recombines TRBV5-1 with TRBJ2-1, with 9 bases matching TRBD2. The length of the CDR3 is 16 residues. Germline CDR1 SGHRS, CDR2 YFSETQ. Trimming cost V 2 bases and J 6 bases; bases outside gene matches: 9. The CDR3 loop is CASSFEWRGGLNEQFF. The CDR3 DNA follows: TGCGCCAGCAGCTTCGAATGGCGGGGGGGTCTCAATGAGCAGTTCTTC.

The chain employs TRBV2 and TRBJ2-7; the match to TRBD1 covers 7 bases. In germline, CDR1 is SNHLY, CDR2 FYNNEI. The CDR3 has 14 residues. The trim removed 2 bases at V and 6 bases at J, leaving 7 bases unmatched. CDR3 in amino acids: CASSETTPGGEQYF. In DNA form, the CDR3 reads TGTGCCAGCAGTGAAACCACCCCAGGGGGCGAGCAGTACTTC.

This clone was seen a handful of times. The CDR3 DNA reads TGTGCCAGCAGTTCGGCAGGGTCTGCTAATGAAAAACTGTTTTTT. Its translation: CASSSAGSANEKLFF. The J gene is TRBJ1-4, the V gene TRBV27, with a possible D match to TRBD1 (5 bases). The germline V and J ends were trimmed by 4 bases and 3 bases, with 12 bases remaining between them. Germline lookup yields CDR1 MNHEY and CDR2 SMNVEV (reference sequence). CDR3 length: 15 amino acids.

The J gene is TRBJ1-3, the V gene TRBV5-1, with D hard to call. Germline V gene lookup returns CDR1 SGHRS and CDR2 YFSETQ. V lost 1 base and J lost 4, with 3 bases in between. This CDR3 has 12 residues. CDR3 coding DNA: TGCGCCAGCAGCTTGCAAGGAAACACCATATATTTT. Protein product: CASSLQGNTIYF.

This clone was seen a handful of times. The chain employs TRBV14 and TRBJ2-7, with 12 positions matching TRBD2. With 4 bases clipped from V and 6 bases from J, the junction kept 13 bases outside the gene matches. This CDR3 comprises 17 residues. The germline gives CDR1 SGHDN, CDR2 FVKESK. The CDR3 region has the DNA TGTGCCAGCAGCCCAACCTTCCTGACTAGCGGGAGCTCCGAGCAGTACTTC. It codes for CASSPTFLTSGSSEQYF. The full variable domain, completed using reference TRBV14 and TRBJ2-7, is EAGVTQFPSHSVIEKGQTVTLRCDPISGHDNLYWYRRVMGKEIKFLLHFVKESKQDESGMPNNRFLAERTGGTYSTLKVQPAELEDSGVYFCASSPTFLTSGSSEQYFGPGTRLTVT.

The rearrangement uses TRBV28 and TRBJ1-3, with 7 bases lining up with TRBD1. The CDR3 length is 19 residues. Germline V lookup: CDR1 MDHEN, CDR2 SYDVKM. The J segment lost 4 bases and the V segment lost 6 bases, leaving 21 bases of the junction unmatched. In DNA, the CDR3 is TGTGCCAGCAGCCGGACCCATCGGGAGACAGGGAGGTACGGAAACACCATATATTTT. This translates into CASSRTHRETGRYGNTIYF.

V is TRBV11-2 and J is TRBJ1-6; TRBD1 matches 8 bases. Germline V CDR1 and CDR2: SGHAT, FQNNGV. The CDR3 sequence is 15 residues long. V shed 4 bases, J shed 5 bases, and the junction held 4 bases outside the gene matches. The CDR3 region is CASSSQGANNSPLHF. The CDR3 nucleotides are TGTGCCAGCAGCTCTCAGGGGGCGAATAATTCACCCCTCCACTTT.

The chain links TRBV11-2 to TRBJ2-5; 7 positions match TRBD2. The V segment lost 0 bases and the J segment 10 bases; nucleotides outside the gene matches: 5. Germline lookup yields CDR1 SGHAT and CDR2 FQNNGV. CDR3 length: 13 residues. For the CDR3, the DNA is TGTGCCAGCAGCTTAGAGGCTAGCGGTGACCAGTACTTC. Translating it yields CASSLEASGDQYF.

The chain uses TRBV2 and TRBJ2-7; 11 bases are shared with TRBD2. Germline V gives CDR1 SNHLY, CDR2 FYNNEI. The CDR3 runs to 14 residues. After removal of 3 bases from V and 7 bases from J, the junction contained 5 bases not matched to a gene. CDR3 residues: CASSEGLAVGEQYF. The CDR3 DNA follows: TGTGCCAGCAGTGAGGGACTAGCGGTGGGGGAGCAGTACTTC.